One T cell receptor (beta chain) is described in this entry. The antigen remains undetermined. These data belong to a study of early stage breast cancer tumors. Looking at the study overall: ER+/PR+/HER2- status applied to twelve of 16 invasive breast tumors. Average read coverage per sample was approximately 9.4-fold.

Sequencing used immunoSEQ multiplex PCR; TCRdb keeps in-frame clones, though not all of them. The data contain around 78,000 clones, 65% to 80% of them singletons. Findings and caveats of the study: Compared with adjacent normal breast, tumors showed about 2.5-fold denser, more clonal T cells.

What was sequenced was blood. This TCR derives from a person aged 55 to 70 with breast cancer.

CDR3 coding DNA: TGTGCCAGCTCCATGACAGGGATAAACTACGAGCAGTACTTC. Translating gives CASSMTGINYEQYF. V usage is TRBV18 and J usage is TRBJ2-7, with 7 bases fitting TRBD1. V dropped 6 bases and J dropped 3; count of bases not matched to a gene: 8. The CDR3 runs 14 residues. The germline V gene has CDR1 KGHSH and CDR2 LQKENI.